The text below deals with one TCR beta chain. Which antigen it targets is not known. No much larger clone exists at a distance of one base, and base qualities are not known. CDR1 and CDR2, looked up from the germline V gene, are SGHRS and YFSETQ. From V the trimming removes 4 bases and from J it removes 8 bases, while the gene matches leave 17 bases of the junction unaccounted for. The CDR3 holds 18 amino acids from the cysteine to the phenylalanine. Only CDR3 DNA remains: 54 bases, in frame from the first base. For sequencing of the TCRbeta CDR3 region, genomic DNA was extracted from the sorted cells. TCRbeta CDR3 regions were sequenced using the immunoSEQ Assay. What TCRdb holds here is the immuneACCESS table cut down to in-frame rearrangements. Part of the clones is not present; checked against another copy, under half of the missing clones reflect an unresolved V gene, and the others are unexplained. The sample profile shows some 62,000 clones; 79% of them were found once. The ten biggest clones cover under 13% of the sample.

This specimen belongs to a study of OX40 agonist ivuxolimab in advanced cancers. Regarding the study in general: Ivuxolimab was a fully human IgG2 agonistic monoclonal antibody targeting the costimulatory receptor OX40 (CD134). Intravenous ivuxolimab was administered to patients every 2 weeks at six dose levels: 0.01, 0.1, 0.3, 1.5, 3 and 10 mg/kg. Of the roughly 51 patients in dose escalation, 19 had hepatocellular carcinoma, some 15 had melanoma, 9 had renal cell carcinoma and 9 had head and neck cancer. The dose-escalation cohort was roughly 83% male with a mean age of around 64 years, ranging from about 20 to 85. Prior anti-PD-1, anti-PD-L1 or anti-CTLA-4 therapy was permitted, and approximately 41% of dose-escalation patients had received checkpoint inhibitors. Partial responses occurred in three dose-escalation patients, of whom one had hepatocellular carcinoma and two had cutaneous melanoma. Peripheral TCRbeta sequencing aimed to test whether ivuxolimab altered TCR sequence diversity and caused clonal T-cell expansion. The paper describes the monotherapy dose-escalation part (N ≈ 51 patients) of the phase I trial of ivuxolimab.

Study-level results and caveats: After ivuxolimab, expanded clones were on average more numerous among CD8+ T cells than among CD4+ T cells. Low levels of normalized T-cell clonal expansion were also seen in some nonresponding patients. Antigen specificity was not determined for the clonally expanded peripheral T cells. At doses of 0.1 to 3.0 mg/kg, clonal expansion of both CD4+ and CD8+ T cells in blood was seen between baseline and week 6. In the 0.1-3.0 mg/kg groups, partial responders had among the lowest normalized peripheral clonal expansion, particularly in CD8+ T cells.

The trial excluded patients who had a history of autoimmune disease or were on systemic immunosuppression. In every dose cohort, peripheral blood was drawn for TCR sequencing at baseline, cycle 4 day 1, and cycle 7 day 1. The samples were taken from a phase I, first-in-human, multicenter, open-label dose-escalation trial of ivuxolimab. Adults with locally advanced or metastatic melanoma, renal cell, hepatocellular, or head and neck squamous cell carcinoma were enrolled in the trial. Before TCR sequencing, CD4+ T cells and CD8+ T cells from peripheral blood were sorted into separate populations. The input for sequencing was CD4+ or CD8+ T cells sorted from blood, taken in a trial of the OX40 agonist ivuxolimab. The receptor chain draws on TRBV5-1 and TRBJ2-1; 11 junctional bases match TRBD2. The sequence derives from an adult with an advanced solid tumor such as melanoma, head and neck, liver or kidney cancer. For the CDR3, the sequence is CASSPDVGTSGLVDEQFF. DNA sequence: TGCGCCAGCAGCCCGGATGTGGGGACTAGCGGCCTGGTGGATGAGCAGTTCTTC.